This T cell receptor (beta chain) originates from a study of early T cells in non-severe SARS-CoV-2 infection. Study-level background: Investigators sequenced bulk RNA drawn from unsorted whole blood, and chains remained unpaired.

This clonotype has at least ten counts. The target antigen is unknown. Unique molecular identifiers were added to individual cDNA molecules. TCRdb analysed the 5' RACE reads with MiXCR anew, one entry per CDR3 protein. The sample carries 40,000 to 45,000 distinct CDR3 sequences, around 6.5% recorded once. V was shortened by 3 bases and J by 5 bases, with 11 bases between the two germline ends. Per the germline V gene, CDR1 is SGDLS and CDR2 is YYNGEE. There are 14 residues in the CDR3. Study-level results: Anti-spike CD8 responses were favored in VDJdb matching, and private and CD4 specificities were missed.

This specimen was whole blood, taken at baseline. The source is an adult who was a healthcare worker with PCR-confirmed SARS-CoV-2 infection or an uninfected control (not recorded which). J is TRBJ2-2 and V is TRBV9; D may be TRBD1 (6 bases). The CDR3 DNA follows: TGTGCCAGCAGCGACGAAGGGGGTACCGGGGAGCTGTTTTTT. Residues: CASSDEGGTGELFF.